A selection of T cell receptor beta chains follows, all from one sample in a study of STAT3 mutations in large granular lymphocyte leukemia. This table comes from immunoSEQ multiplex PCR, and its TCRdb copy is limited to in-frame clones, with some not included. In the table there are around 12,000 clones, roughly 80% of which are singletons. The sequenced material came from peripheral blood mononuclear cells. These receptors all come from a man aged 55 to 70 with T-cell large granular lymphocyte leukemia. Some clones in this sample may be carry-over from other donors' samples. The CDR3 runs from the conserved cysteine through the conserved F or W. A D gene is named only where the DNA matches it firmly. Clone size is not always given. Where it is, it says once, few, many or a class for expanded clones.

d_call,clone_size,v_call,j_call,cdr3_nt,cdr3_aa
NA,NA,TRBV19,TRBJ2-5,TGTGCCAGTAGTCCCGACTCCCGCCAGACCCAGTACTTC,CASSPDSRQTQYF
TRBD1,few,TRBV28,TRBJ2-3,TGTGCCAGCAGTTTAAGTCTGACAGGGGGCCAGAGTACGCAGTATTTT,CASSLSLTGGQSTQYF
NA,NA,TRBV29-1,TRBJ1-2,TGCAGCGTTGGGTCCCCAATCTATGGCTACACCTTC,CSVGSPIYGYTF
NA,NA,TRBV11-3,TRBJ2-1,TGTGCCAGCAGCTCCGGAGGGGGCGATGAGCAGTTCTTC,CASSSGGGDEQFF
TRBD1,once,TRBV5-4,TRBJ1-5,TGTGCCAGCAGCTTGGGGGGGACAGGTAGCAATCAGCCCCAGCATTTT,CASSLGGTGSNQPQHF
NA,NA,TRBV18,TRBJ2-2,TGTGCCAGCTCACCATCAGGGGTGAACACCGGGGAGCTGTTTTTT,CASSPSGVNTGELFF
NA,NA,TRBV7-2,TRBJ1-1,TGTGCCAGCAGCTTAGGGTACCTGACTGAAGCTTTCTTT,CASSLGYLTEAFF
NA,NA,TRBV5-4,TRBJ1-6,TGTGCCAGCTCACGACAGGCTGATAATTCACCCCTCCACTTT,CASSRQADNSPLHF
NA,NA,TRBV5-6,TRBJ2-1,TGTGCCAGCAGTAGCGACAGTTTTCCCAGGCAGTTCTTC,CASSSDSFPRQFF
NA,few,TRBV6-1,TRBJ2-7,TGTGCCAGCAGTGGATGGCGGGGTGGAGAGCAGTACTTC,CASSGWRGGEQYF
TRBD1,once,TRBV5-1,TRBJ1-4,TGCGCCAGCAGCGCTACAGGGGCTAATGAAAAACTGTTTTTT,CASSATGANEKLFF
NA,NA,TRBV4-3,TRBJ2-7,TGCGCCAGCAGCCAAGGGATGGAATCCTACGAGCAGTACTTC,CASSQGMESYEQYF
TRBD2,few,TRBV4-3,TRBJ2-2,TGCGCCAGCAGCCGTAGTACTAGCGGATACACCGGGGAGCTGTTTTTT,CASSRSTSGYTGELFF
NA,NA,TRBV2,TRBJ1-6,TGTGCCAGCAGTGAATTGGGGGTCGTCGATTCACCCCTCCACTTT,CASSELGVVDSPLHF
NA,NA,TRBV27,TRBJ2-5,TGTGCCAGCAGTTTATCGCATCCCCAAGAGACCCAGTACTTC,CASSLSHPQETQYF
NA,NA,TRBV30,TRBJ1-1,TGTGCCTGGAGTTACAGGAAAGCTTTCTTT,CAWSYRKAFF
TRBD1,NA,TRBV27,TRBJ1-5,TGTGCCAGCAGTAAAACAGGGGCCAATCAGCCCCAGCATTTT,CASSKTGANQPQHF
NA,NA,TRBV9,TRBJ1-5,TGTGCCAGCAGCGGCCCAGGGGTACGACAGCCCCAGCATTTT,CASSGPGVRQPQHF
NA,NA,TRBV7-2,TRBJ1-2,TGTGCCAGCAGCCGTGACATGGTTCAGGGCCTGGTGGCCCATGGCTACACCTTC,CASSRDMVQGLVAHGYTF
NA,medium-sized,TRBV18,TRBJ2-1,TGTGCCAGCTCACCAAATTCGCAGGCAACCTACAATGAGCAGTTCTTC,CASSPNSQATYNEQFF
NA,NA,TRBV7-9,TRBJ2-3,TGTGCCAGCAGGGGGACCGGGGATACGCAGTATTTT,CASRGTGDTQYF
NA,NA,TRBV18,TRBJ1-1,TGTGCCAGCTCAGGGGGCAGGGGTTCTACTGAAGCTTTCTTT,CASSGGRGSTEAFF
NA,few,TRBV25-1,TRBJ1-5,TGTGCCAGCAGAGAACTGGGTCAGCCCCAGCATTTT,CASRELGQPQHF
TRBD2,NA,TRBV5-5,TRBJ2-3,TGTGCCAGCAGGCCGGGCGGAGCGGGAGACGCGGATACGCAGTATTTT,CASRPGGAGDADTQYF
NA,NA,TRBV27,TRBJ2-3,TGTGCCAGCACCCGCCGGGACTCTGGAGATACGCAGTATTTT,CASTRRDSGDTQYF
TRBD1,few,TRBV29-1,TRBJ2-7,TGCAGCGTTGAACCGACAGGGAGCTCCTACGAGCAGTACTTC,CSVEPTGSSYEQYF
NA,NA,TRBV9,TRBJ2-1,TGTGCCAGCAGCGTAGCCGGTGAGTCGGTGTTGAATGAGCAGTTCTTC,CASSVAGESVLNEQFF
TRBD2,NA,TRBV7-9,TRBJ2-3,TGTGCCAGCAGCGAAGCGGGAGCCCTCATAGGGACAGATACGCAGTATTTT,CASSEAGALIGTDTQYF
NA,NA,TRBV6-1,TRBJ1-2,TGTGCCAGCAGTGAAGGGGGGGCTAACTATGGCTACACCTTC,CASSEGGANYGYTF
NA,once,TRBV10-3,TRBJ1-3,TGTGCCATCGCGGACTCCTTGAGCTCTGGAAACACCATATATTTT,CAIADSLSSGNTIYF
NA,NA,TRBV6-6,TRBJ2-1,TGTGCCAGCGGGAGTACTTCCAATGAGCAGTTCTTC,CASGSTSNEQFF
NA,once,TRBV9,TRBJ2-3,TGTGCCAGCGGGCCCAGCTGGGGCGATACGCAGTATTTT,CASGPSWGDTQYF
NA,few,TRBV12-2,TRBJ1-6,TGTGCAAGTCGCTTATGGTGGGGTAATTCACCCCTCCACTTT,CASRLWWGNSPLHF
NA,once,TRBV29-1,TRBJ2-1,TGCAGCGTTGTGGGCGGCTACAATGAGCAGTTCTTC,CSVVGGYNEQFF
NA,NA,TRBV6-1,TRBJ1-5,TGTGCCAGCCGGACAGAGGCACATAGCAATCAGCCCCAGCATTTT,CASRTEAHSNQPQHF
NA,NA,TRBV5-4,TRBJ1-1,TGTGCCAGCAGCTCACCCTGGTGGACTGAAGCTTTCTTT,CASSSPWWTEAFF
NA,few,TRBV30,TRBJ1-3,TGTGCCTGGAGGCCGGTGGGGGGTAGAAACACCATATATTTT,CAWRPVGGRNTIYF
NA,NA,TRBV10-2,TRBJ2-7,TGCGCCAGCAGTGGGGACAACACCTACGAGCAGTACTTC,CASSGDNTYEQYF
TRBD2,NA,TRBV9,TRBJ2-7,TGTGCCAGCAGCGTAGGCTGGCGACTAGCGGGAGGCGAGCAGTACTTC,CASSVGWRLAGGEQYF
TRBD1,NA,TRBV4-1,TRBJ1-5,TGCGCCAGCAGCCAATCAACAGGGGGTACGAGTCAGCCCCAGCATTTT,CASSQSTGGTSQPQHF
NA,once,TRBV29-1,TRBJ2-5,TGCAGCTCGGGACGGAACCAAGAGACCCAGTACTTC,CSSGRNQETQYF
TRBD2,NA,TRBV27,TRBJ2-1,TGTGCCAGCAGTTTTCGTATCCTACTAGCGGACTACAATGAGCAGTTCTTC,CASSFRILLADYNEQFF
TRBD2,NA,TRBV5-1,TRBJ2-2,TGCGCCAGCAGCTCCACACCGGGACTAGCGGCCACCGGGGAGCTGTTTTTT,CASSSTPGLAATGELFF